Listed here are 7 T cell receptor beta chains from one sample, sequenced in a study of shared clonotypes between healthy human individuals. Sequencing used immunoSEQ multiplex PCR; TCRdb keeps in-frame clones, though not all of them. Altogether about half a million clones are present, around 77% being singletons, with the ten largest covering approximately 12%. The sample taken for sequencing was PBMCs. The receptors originated from a middle-aged woman in good health. Some clones in this sample may be carry-over from other donors' samples.

This chain uses TRBV10-3 with TRBJ1-1, with D possibly being TRBD1 (5 bases). Germline V lookup: CDR1 ENHRY, CDR2 SYGVKD. Trimming took off 5 bases at V and 0 bases at J, with 10 bases between the two ends. This CDR3 comprises 14 residues. The CDR3 nucleotides are TGTGCCATCAGTAGTGGGACGGTGAACACTGAAGCTTTCTTT. This translates into CAISSGTVNTEAFF.

With regard to this clone: With only one base between it and a far larger clone, this is likely a read error. The same CDR3 is also encoded by other DNA sequences in this sample. This chain links TRBV29-1 with TRBJ1-5, with D possibly being TRBD1 (6 bases). Trimming took 6 bases from V and 4 from J, leaving 13 bases between them. The V gene's germline CDR1 is SQVTM and CDR2 ANQGSEA. This CDR3 has 13 residues. The CDR3 nucleotides are TGCAGCGTCGCCCAGGGGCCAAATCAGCCCCAGCATTTT. This sequence encodes CSVAQGPNQPQHF.

The chain couples TRBV7-9 to TRBJ2-2, with 10 nucleotides matching TRBD2. Per the germline V gene, CDR1 is SEHNR and CDR2 is FQNEAQ (reference sequence). V was pared by 5 bases and J by 4 bases, with 4 bases of the junction left unmatched. The CDR3 totals 15 residues. CDR3 sequence: CASSPLAGITGELFF. The CDR3 nucleotides are TGTGCCAGCAGCCCACTAGCGGGGATCACCGGGGAGCTGTTTTTT.

The chain links TRBV18 to TRBJ1-1, with 7 bases fitting TRBD1. This CDR3 is built from 14 residues. Trimming cost V 6 bases and J 2 bases; bases outside gene matches: 6. The germline gives CDR1 KGHSH, CDR2 LQKENI. In nucleotides, the CDR3 is TGTGCCAGCTCTCGGGACAGCCGAAACACTGAAGCTTTCTTT. Protein product: CASSRDSRNTEAFF.

This clone was seen just once. In DNA form, the CDR3 reads TGTGCCAGCAGCTCTCCCGGGACAGGGTTAGGCTACACCTTC. The encoded protein is CASSSPGTGLGYTF. This chain connects TRBV5-4 to TRBJ1-2; 9 bases align to TRBD1. Germline loops: CDR1 SGHNT, CDR2 YYREEE (reference sequence). Trimming removed 3 bases from V and 8 bases from J; junction bases left unmatched: 8. The CDR3 totals 14 residues.

The chain has TRBV6-5 and TRBJ1-1; D perhaps matches TRBD1 (6 bases). V was cut by 7 bases and J by 6 bases, with 18 bases left in between. This CDR3 has 14 residues. The germline V gene has CDR1 MNHEY and CDR2 SVGAGI. The CDR3 protein is CASKTGNRGSEAFF. For the CDR3, the DNA is TGTGCCAGCAAAACAGGGAACCGGGGGTCTGAAGCTTTCTTT.

The V call is TRBV29-1, the J call TRBJ2-3; possible D gene TRBD2, 5 bases. This CDR3 comprises 14 residues. Trimming took off 3 bases at V and 2 bases at J, with 12 bases between the two ends. Germline V lookup: CDR1 SQVTM, CDR2 ANQGSEA. For the CDR3, the DNA is TGCAGCGTTGACCGTAGCGTGTCCACAGATACGCAGTATTTT. Translated, it gives CSVDRSVSTDTQYF.